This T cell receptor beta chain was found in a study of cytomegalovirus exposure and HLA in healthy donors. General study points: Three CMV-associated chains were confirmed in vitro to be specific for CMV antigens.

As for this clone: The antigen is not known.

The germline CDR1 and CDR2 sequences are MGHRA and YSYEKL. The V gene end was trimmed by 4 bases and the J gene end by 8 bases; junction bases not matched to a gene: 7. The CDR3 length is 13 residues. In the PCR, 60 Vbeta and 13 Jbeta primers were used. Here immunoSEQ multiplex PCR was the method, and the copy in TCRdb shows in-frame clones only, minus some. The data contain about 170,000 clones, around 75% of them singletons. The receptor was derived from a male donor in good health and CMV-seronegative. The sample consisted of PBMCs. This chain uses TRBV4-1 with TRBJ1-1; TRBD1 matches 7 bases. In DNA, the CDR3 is TGCGCCAGCAGCCCCCAAGGGGGCAGAGAAGCTTTCTTT. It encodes CASSPQGGREAFF.